This T cell receptor beta chain was obtained from a study of tumor and adjacent non-tumor tissue in lung cancer. The overall study: Patients comprised some eleven adenocarcinoma, a couple of squamous cell carcinoma and 1 small cell lung cancer.

Details on this clonotype: Compared with germline, one end of the junction differs, possibly owing to a read error.

TCRbeta libraries were built with three rounds of nested PCR, modified from ARM-PCR. TCRdb processed the multiplex PCR reads anew with MiXCR; each CDR3 protein has one entry. The table records around 99,000 distinct CDR3 sequences, around 80% of them present only once. The template was RNA from unsorted bulk tissue. Between August and November 2014, newly diagnosed, chemotherapy-naive lung cancer patients underwent thoracic surgery in China. The CDR3 runs 11 residues. CDR1 is DFQATT and CDR2 is SNEGSKA in the germline V gene (reference sequence). The sample taken for sequencing was lung tumor tissue. The receptor's source is a woman aged 55-69 years with non-small cell lung cancer. The chain joins TRBV20-1 to TRBJ2-5; D gene unclear. The CDR3 DNA is TGTAGTGCTCCCAGCTGGGGGACCCAGTACTTC. Protein: CSAPSWGTQYF.